The 29 T cell receptor beta chains listed next were all sequenced from one sample in a study of blood T cell repertoires in COVID-19. Here immunoSEQ multiplex PCR was the method, and the copy in TCRdb shows in-frame clones only, minus some. The data show 200,000 to 300,000 clones, about nine tenths seen once. The sample was peripheral blood. The receptors stem from a woman aged 55-69 years who had recovered from COVID-19.

The chain combines TRBV5-1 with TRBJ2-1, with 7 bases lining up with TRBD2. V shed 6 bases and J 8 bases; nucleotides not matched to a gene: 11. This CDR3 is built from 14 residues. From germline, CDR1 is SGHRS and CDR2 YFSETQ. The CDR3 nucleotides are TGCGCCAGCACGGTCGGGGGGATGCCCCATGAGCAGTTCTTC. Translating gives CASTVGGMPHEQFF.

Notes on this clone: Additional DNA sequences in this sample encode the identical CDR3. V is TRBV12-3 or TRBV12-4 and J is TRBJ1-1, with a weak D call TRBD1 (6 bases). V lost 5 bases, J lost 3 bases, and 10 bases lay in between. The CDR3 extends over 13 amino acids. CDR3 sequence: CASSPRGYTEAFF. In DNA form, the CDR3 reads TGTGCCAGCAGTCCGAGGGGGTACACTGAAGCTTTCTTT.

The rearrangement uses TRBV9 and TRBJ1-1; D is possibly TRBD1 (5 bases). Trimming removed 4 bases from V and 5 bases from J, with 21 bases in between. This CDR3 spans 16 amino acids. Germline values: CDR1 SGDLS, CDR2 YYNGEE. Here the CDR3 reads CASSPWGGLGSTEAFF. DNA for the CDR3: TGTGCCAGCAGCCCCTGGGGGGGGTTGGGGTCGACTGAAGCTTTCTTT.

This chain joins TRBV29-1 and TRBJ1-5, with 11 bases fitting TRBD1. The length of the CDR3 is 14 residues. CDR1 and CDR2 from the germline V gene are SQVTM and ANQGSEA. The V and J ends lost 4 bases and 4 bases, in that order; junction bases with no gene match: 3. The CDR3 region has the DNA TGCAGCGTTGGGACAGGGGGCGGGAATCAGCCCCAGCATTTT. This codes for CSVGTGGGNQPQHF.

This clone was found a few times. The rearrangement uses TRBV10-3 and TRBJ1-5; the match to TRBD1 covers 8 bases. V lost 6 bases and J lost 3; bases outside the gene matches: 4. The CDR3 covers 14 residues. CDR1 and CDR2 from the germline V gene are ENHRY and SYGVKD. The CDR3 DNA reads as TGTGCCATCAGCTCGACAGGGGACAATCAGCCCCAGCATTTT. Its protein is CAISSTGDNQPQHF.

The rearrangement uses TRBV7-9 and TRBJ2-1, with D tentatively TRBD2 (7 bases). Per the germline V gene, CDR1 is SEHNR and CDR2 is FQNEAQ (reference sequence). Trimming removed 5 bases from V and 9 bases from J, with 20 bases in between. The CDR3 has 15 residues. The CDR3 DNA reads TGTGCCAGCAGCAAGCAGGCGGGGGCAGGAATTGAGCAGTTCTTC. Translation gives CASSKQAGAGIEQFF.

The count of this clone is one. This chain joins TRBV3-1 (or the pseudogene TRBV3-2) and TRBJ1-2, with 9 bases aligning to TRBD1. This CDR3 has 14 amino acids. After removal of 1 base from V and 5 bases from J, the junction contained 2 bases not matched to a gene. CDR1 and CDR2 (germline): LGHDT, YNNKEL (reference sequence). The CDR3 is CASSQGDRDYGYTF. In DNA, the CDR3 is TGTGCCAGCAGCCAAGGGGACAGGGATTATGGCTACACCTTC.

This chain uses TRBV2 with TRBJ2-7; a weak D match, TRBD2 (6 bases). Germline values: CDR1 SNHLY, CDR2 FYNNEI. CDR3 length equals 15 residues. V was shortened by 8 bases and J by 6 bases, with 23 bases between the two germline ends. The CDR3, as DNA: TGTGCCAGCGCACACGGGGGAGTAGTATTGGCCGAGCAGTACTTC. This sequence encodes CASAHGGVVLAEQYF.

This chain links TRBV7-3 with TRBJ2-1; D is ambiguous. Germline assignment: CDR1 SGHTA and CDR2 FQGTGA. V gave up 3 bases and J gave up 5 bases, with 8 bases separating them. CDR3 length: 13 amino acids. CDR3 nucleotides: TGTGCCAGCAGCTTGGAGTACGACAATGAGCAGTTCTTC. The encoded protein is CASSLEYDNEQFF.

The chain joins TRBV18 to TRBJ2-7; 12 bases match TRBD1. Germline-derived CDR1 and CDR2 are KGHSH and LQKENI. This CDR3 contains 14 residues. Unmatched junction bases numbered 3, after V lost 3 bases and J lost 6 bases. In DNA, the CDR3 is TGTGCCAGCTCACCCGGGACAGGGGGCGGCGAGCAGTACTTC. It codes for CASSPGTGGGEQYF.

The CDR3 nucleotides are TGTGCCAGCAAGGGGGACAGGAACACCGGGGAGCTGTTTTTT. Translation gives CASKGDRNTGELFF. V is TRBV11-1 and J is TRBJ2-2; TRBD1 agrees at 7 bases. Germline V lookup: CDR1 SGHAT, CDR2 FQDESV (reference sequence). V lost 7 bases and J lost 1; bases outside the gene matches: 3. The CDR3 consists of 14 residues.

The V gene is TRBV7-9, the J gene TRBJ2-5, with TRBD1 matching 10 bases. The CDR3 runs to 14 residues. V was clipped by 1 base and J by 5 bases; unmatched bases: 1. Germline V gene lookup returns CDR1 SEHNR and CDR2 FQNEAQ (reference sequence). In DNA, the CDR3 is TGTGCCAGCAGCTTAGGACAGGGGGCGGAGACCCAGTACTTC. It is translated as CASSLGQGAETQYF. The full variable domain, rest sourced from reference TRBV7-9 and TRBJ2-5, is DTGVSQNPRHKITKRGQNVTFRCDPISEHNRLYWYRQTLGQGPEFLTYFQNEAQLEKSRLLSDRFSAERPKGSFSTLEIQRTEQGDSAMYLCASSLGQGAETQYFGPGTRLLVL.

The chain is built from TRBV18 and TRBJ1-1, with no clear D. This CDR3 has 17 amino acids. The germline V gene has CDR1 KGHSH and CDR2 LQKENI. V dropped 3 bases and J dropped 0 bases, with 17 bases sitting between them. The CDR3: CASSPIYSEHMNTEAFF. CDR3 nucleotides: TGTGCCAGCTCACCCATCTACAGTGAACACATGAACACTGAAGCTTTCTTT.

The V call is TRBV25-1, the J call TRBJ2-5; 7 nucleotides align to TRBD2. Germline loops: CDR1 MGHDK, CDR2 SYGVNS. The V segment lost 3 bases and the J segment 3 bases; nucleotides outside the gene matches: 4. The CDR3 extends over 14 amino acids. The CDR3 DNA reads as TGTGCCAGCAGTGAGCCCGGGACTAAAGAGACCCAGTACTTC. Protein sequence: CASSEPGTKETQYF. Full variable domain (missing parts from reference TRBV25-1 and TRBJ2-5): EADIYQTPRYLVIGTGKKITLECSQTMGHDKMYWYQQDPGMELHLIHYSYGVNSTEKGDLSSESTVSRIRTEHFPLTLESARPSHTSQYLCASSEPGTKETQYFGPGTRLLVL.

The chain couples TRBV7-3 to TRBJ2-4; maybe TRBD1 (6 bases). This CDR3 spans 10 amino acids. In germline, CDR1 is SGHTA, CDR2 FQGTGA. With 9 bases removed from V and 10 bases from J, the gap between germline ends came to 10 bases. The CDR3 here is CASRTGIQYF. Here the CDR3 DNA reads TGTGCCAGTCGAACAGGGATTCAGTACTTC.

The chain couples TRBV10-3 to TRBJ1-1, with D possibly TRBD1 on 5 matching bases. The germline V and J ends were trimmed by 11 bases and 0 bases, with 13 bases remaining between them. The CDR3 covers 13 residues. Germline CDR1 ENHRY, CDR2 SYGVKD. The CDR3: CALRGRMNTEAFF. DNA of the CDR3: TGTGCCCTCCGGGGGAGGATGAACACTGAAGCTTTCTTT.

The chain joins TRBV2 to TRBJ2-3, with 8 bases fitting TRBD1. CDR1 SNHLY and CDR2 FYNNEI come from the germline V gene. V lost 11 bases and J lost 2; bases outside the gene matches: 12. There are 15 residues in the CDR3. CDR3 DNA sequence: TGTGCCCTCTCGCAGGGGGCATATGCCACAGATACGCAGTATTTT. This codes for CALSQGAYATDTQYF. Using reference TRBV2 and TRBJ2-3 for the parts outside the CDR3, the full variable domain is EPEVTQTPSHQVTQMGQEVILRCVPISNHLYFYWYRQILGQKVEFLVSFYNNEISEKSEIFDDQFSVERPDGSNFTLKIRSTKLEDSAMYFCALSQGAYATDTQYFGPGTRLTVL.

The genes are TRBV4-1 and TRBJ2-7, with D unclear. V shed 4 bases and J shed 0 bases, with 13 bases lying between them. This CDR3 is built from 15 residues. Germline values: CDR1 MGHRA, CDR2 YSYEKL. CDR3 sequence reads: CASSPAGGSSYEQYF. CDR3 sequence (DNA): TGCGCCAGCAGCCCCGCTGGTGGCAGCTCCTACGAGCAGTACTTC.

The CDR3 is CASSLLTGTYGYTF. The CDR3 DNA follows: TGTGCCAGCAGCTTGCTAACAGGGACCTATGGCTACACCTTC. This rearrangement joins TRBV5-4 to TRBJ1-2; possible D gene TRBD1, 6 bases. The CDR3 consists of 14 residues. V was pared by 1 base and J by 4 bases, with 11 bases between. Germline V gene data show CDR1 as SGHNT and CDR2 as YYREEE (reference sequence).

CDR3 amino acids: CATSLRAKRGSEKLFF. CDR3 DNA sequence: TGTGCCACCAGTTTGAGAGCTAAACGGGGGAGCGAAAAACTGTTTTTT. The chain joins TRBV24-1 to TRBJ1-4; a weak D match, TRBD1 (5 bases). This CDR3 region has 16 residues. Looked up from germline, CDR1 is KGHDR and CDR2 is SFDVKD. V lost 6 bases and J lost 8, with 21 bases in between.

This rearrangement joins TRBV9 to TRBJ2-5, with 9 bases fitting TRBD1. CDR1 and CDR2 from the germline V gene are SGDLS and YYNGEE. The CDR3 has 18 residues. The J segment lost 5 bases and the V segment lost 4 bases, leaving 18 bases of the junction unmatched. The CDR3 sequence: CASSPRDREGGERETQYF. CDR3 nucleotide sequence: TGTGCCAGCAGCCCACGGGACAGGGAAGGAGGGGAGCGGGAGACCCAGTACTTC.

J is TRBJ1-4 and V is TRBV9; D perhaps matches TRBD1 (5 bases). Germline V gene sequence: CDR1 SGDLS, CDR2 YYNGEE. This CDR3 is built from 14 residues. Trimming removed 4 bases from V and 7 bases from J, with 14 bases in between. The DNA for the CDR3 is TGTGCCAGCAGCTCTGACAGTTTCCCTGAAAAACTGTTTTTT. Encoded protein: CASSSDSFPEKLFF.

This clone appeared once. The chain is built from TRBV19 and TRBJ2-1, with D perhaps TRBD2 (6 bases). Germline-derived CDR1 and CDR2 are LNHDA and SQIVND (reference sequence). The CDR3 totals 13 residues. Trimming took 10 bases from V and 10 from J, leaving 20 bases between them. The chain's CDR3 is CATSAGGPLEQFF. The CDR3 region has the DNA TGTGCCACCTCCGCAGGAGGGCCTTTGGAGCAGTTCTTC.

The chain couples TRBV15 to TRBJ1-2; D possibly corresponds to TRBD1 (5 bases). With 5 bases removed from V and 4 bases from J, the gap between germline ends came to 17 bases. Germline V gives CDR1 LNHNV, CDR2 YYDKDF (reference sequence). This CDR3 spans 15 amino acids. CDR3 sequence: CATSGGGRVLYGYTF. The CDR3 nucleotides are TGTGCCACCAGCGGGGGAGGCAGGGTACTCTATGGCTACACCTTC.

This sequence joins TRBV6-5 and TRBJ1-2; 7 nucleotides match TRBD1. J was trimmed by 3 bases and V by 6 bases; bases with no gene match: 4. This CDR3 has 13 amino acids. Germline CDR1 reads MNHEY; CDR2 reads SVGAGI. The CDR3 sequence: CASRSTGDYGYTF. CDR3 nucleotides: TGTGCCAGCAGATCTACAGGGGACTATGGCTACACCTTC.

The chain links TRBV7-9 to TRBJ1-1; D may be TRBD1 (5 bases). Trimming left V 2 bases short and J 6 bases short, with 19 bases between. The CDR3 is made up of 16 amino acids. Germline V gives CDR1 SEHNR, CDR2 FQNEAQ (reference sequence). CDR3 region: CASSLLGLKGQPEAFF. CDR3 DNA: TGTGCCAGCAGCTTACTGGGGCTAAAAGGGCAGCCTGAAGCTTTCTTT.

This chain connects TRBV7-9 to TRBJ2-1, with TRBD2 matching 9 bases. The germline CDR1 and CDR2 sequences are SEHNR and FQNEAQ (reference sequence). After removal of 7 bases from V and 7 bases from J, the junction contained 11 bases not matched to a gene. CDR3 length: 15 amino acids. In DNA, the CDR3 is TGTGCCAGCACCCAGGCCGGGACTAGCCAAAATGAGCAGTTCTTC. Translation: CASTQAGTSQNEQFF.

The chain joins TRBV6-5 to TRBJ2-1, with TRBD2 matching 7 bases. From germline, CDR1 is MNHEY and CDR2 SVGAGI. The CDR3 length is 14 residues. After removal of 2 bases from V and 8 bases from J, the junction contained 6 bases not matched to a gene. The DNA of the CDR3 is TGTGCCAGCAGTTACCCCGGGGGGTTGGATGAGCAGTTCTTC. Amino acid sequence: CASSYPGGLDEQFF.

The genes are TRBV21-1 and TRBJ1-1; the table assigns TRBD1, which was not confirmed against the DNA. TRBV21-1 is a pseudogene segment. The CDR3 runs to 11 residues. The CDR3 is CASSKTGYAFF. CDR3 nucleotide sequence: TGTGCCAGCAGCAAGACAGGGTATGCTTTCTTT.